This TCR beta chain was sequenced during a study of cytomegalovirus exposure and HLA in healthy donors. General study results and limits: Presence/absence analyses supposed approximately even sequencing depth among donors.

The primer mix had 60 Vbeta and 13 Jbeta primers. Method: immunoSEQ multiplex PCR; TCRdb's copy keeps in-frame clones and lacks some. Here the sample spans over 150,000 clones, 65% to 85% being singletons. The germline gives CDR1 MNHNY, CDR2 SVGAGI (reference sequence). The CDR3 consists of 11 residues. Between the trimmed V and J ends, which lost 8 bases and 5 bases, there was a span of 9 bases. The table lists this clone with a few counts. Its cognate antigen is unknown. The clonotype comes from a woman aged 40 to 49 in good health and CMV-seropositive. Sequencing was performed on PBMCs. V is TRBV6-6 and J is TRBJ1-1; no reliable D call. The CDR3 sequence is CASRVSTEAFF. CDR3 nucleotides: TGTGCCAGCCGCGTGTCGACTGAAGCTTTCTTT.